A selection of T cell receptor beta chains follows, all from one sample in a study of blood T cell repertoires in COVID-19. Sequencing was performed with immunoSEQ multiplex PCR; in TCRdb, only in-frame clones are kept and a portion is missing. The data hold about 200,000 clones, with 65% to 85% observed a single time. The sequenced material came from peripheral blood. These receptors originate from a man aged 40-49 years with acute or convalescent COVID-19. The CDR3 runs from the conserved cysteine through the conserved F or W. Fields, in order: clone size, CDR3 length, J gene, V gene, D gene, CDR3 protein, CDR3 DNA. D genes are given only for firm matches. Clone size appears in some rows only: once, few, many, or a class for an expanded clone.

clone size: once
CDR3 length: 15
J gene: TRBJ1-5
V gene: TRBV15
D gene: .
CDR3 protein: CATSRDEGVNQPQHF
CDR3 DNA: TGTGCCACCAGCAGAGATGAGGGAGTCAATCAGCCCCAGCATTTT

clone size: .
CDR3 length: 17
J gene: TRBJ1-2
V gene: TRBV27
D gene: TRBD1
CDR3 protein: CASSFLGQGIANYGYTF
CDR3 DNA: TGTGCCAGCAGTTTCCTCGGACAGGGTATAGCTAACTATGGCTACACCTTC

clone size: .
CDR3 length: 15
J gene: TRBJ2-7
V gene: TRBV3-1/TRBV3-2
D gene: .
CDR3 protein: CASSQGWESTYEQYF
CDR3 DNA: TGTGCCAGCAGCCAAGGGTGGGAGAGCACCTACGAGCAGTACTTC

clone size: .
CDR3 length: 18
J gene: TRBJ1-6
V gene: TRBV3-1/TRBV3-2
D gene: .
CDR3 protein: CASSRTYGGGPNNSPLHF
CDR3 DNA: TGTGCCAGCAGCCGCACTTACGGGGGGGGGCCGAATAATTCACCCCTCCACTTT

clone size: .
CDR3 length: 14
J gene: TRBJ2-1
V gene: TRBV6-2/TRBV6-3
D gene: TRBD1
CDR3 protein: CASSYSTGGNEQFF
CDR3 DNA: TGTGCCAGCAGTTACTCGACAGGGGGGAATGAGCAGTTCTTC

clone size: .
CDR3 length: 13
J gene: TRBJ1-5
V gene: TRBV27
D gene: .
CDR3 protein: CASSLVVNQPQHF
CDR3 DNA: TGTGCCAGCAGTTTAGTAGTCAATCAGCCCCAGCATTTT

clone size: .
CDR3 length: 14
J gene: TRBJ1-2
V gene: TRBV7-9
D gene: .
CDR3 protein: CASSLGRQDGGYTF
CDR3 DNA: TGTGCCAGCAGCTTAGGGCGACAGGACGGTGGCTACACCTTC

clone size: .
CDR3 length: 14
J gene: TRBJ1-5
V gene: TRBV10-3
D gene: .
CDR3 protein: CAISDDRYGQPQHF
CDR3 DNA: TGTGCCATCAGTGACGACAGGTATGGCCAGCCCCAGCATTTT

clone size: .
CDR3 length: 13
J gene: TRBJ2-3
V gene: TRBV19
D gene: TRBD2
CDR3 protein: CASSVGGTDTQYF
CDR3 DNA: TGTGCCAGTAGTGTGGGGGGGACAGATACGCAGTATTTT

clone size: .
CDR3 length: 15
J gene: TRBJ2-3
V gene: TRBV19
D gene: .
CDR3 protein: CASSIVGGSTDTQYF
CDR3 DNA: TGTGCCAGTAGTATAGTTGGAGGTAGTACAGATACGCAGTATTTT

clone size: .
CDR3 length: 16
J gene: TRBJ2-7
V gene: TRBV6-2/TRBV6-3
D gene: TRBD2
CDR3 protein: CASSSVSSGRAYEQYF
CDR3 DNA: TGTGCCAGCAGCTCCGTCTCTAGCGGGAGGGCCTACGAGCAGTACTTC

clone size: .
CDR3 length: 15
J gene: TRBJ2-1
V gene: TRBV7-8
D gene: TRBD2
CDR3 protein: CASSPLAGGHNEQFF
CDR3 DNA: TGTGCCAGCAGCCCACTAGCGGGAGGCCACAATGAGCAGTTCTTC

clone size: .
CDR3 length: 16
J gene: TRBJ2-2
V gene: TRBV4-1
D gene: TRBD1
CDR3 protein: CASSRQGGASTGELFF
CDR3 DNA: TGCGCCAGCAGCCGGCAAGGGGGCGCGAGCACCGGGGAGCTGTTTTTT

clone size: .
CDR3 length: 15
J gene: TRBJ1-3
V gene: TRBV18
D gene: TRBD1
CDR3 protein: CASSPWGQGDDTIYF
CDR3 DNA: TGTGCCAGCTCACCATGGGGACAGGGGGATGACACCATATATTTT

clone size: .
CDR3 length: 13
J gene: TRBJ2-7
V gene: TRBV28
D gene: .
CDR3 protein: CASRPGSSYEQYF
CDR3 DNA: TGTGCCAGCAGACCGGGGAGCTCCTACGAGCAGTACTTC

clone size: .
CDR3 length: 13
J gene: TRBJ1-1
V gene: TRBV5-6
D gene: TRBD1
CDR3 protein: CASSFQGGTEAFF
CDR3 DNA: TGTGCCAGCAGCTTTCAGGGGGGAACTGAAGCTTTCTTT

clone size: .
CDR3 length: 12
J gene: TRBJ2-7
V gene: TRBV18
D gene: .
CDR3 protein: CASSPEGDEQYF
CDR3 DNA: TGTGCCAGCTCACCAGAGGGGGACGAGCAGTACTTC

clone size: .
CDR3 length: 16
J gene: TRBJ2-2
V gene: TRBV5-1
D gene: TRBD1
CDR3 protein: CASSLTGGLDTGELFF
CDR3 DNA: TGCGCCAGCAGCTTGACAGGGGGCCTGGACACCGGGGAGCTGTTTTTT

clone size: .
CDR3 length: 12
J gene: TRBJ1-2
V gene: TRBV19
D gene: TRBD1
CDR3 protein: CASGDRQLSYTF
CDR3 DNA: TGTGCCAGTGGGGACAGACAGTTAAGCTACACCTTC

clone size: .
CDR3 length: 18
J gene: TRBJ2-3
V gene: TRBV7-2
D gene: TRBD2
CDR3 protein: CASSALLAGVWGRDTQYF
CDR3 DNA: TGTGCCAGCAGCGCCTTACTAGCGGGAGTTTGGGGTCGAGATACGCAGTATTTT

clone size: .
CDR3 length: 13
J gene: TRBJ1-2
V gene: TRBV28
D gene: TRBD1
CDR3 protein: CASRMTGLYGYTF
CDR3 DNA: TGTGCCAGCAGGATGACAGGGCTCTATGGCTACACCTTC

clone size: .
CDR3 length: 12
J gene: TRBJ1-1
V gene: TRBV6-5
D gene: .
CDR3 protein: CASSKSQGEAFF
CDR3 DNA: TGTGCCAGCAGTAAAAGTCAGGGAGAAGCTTTCTTT

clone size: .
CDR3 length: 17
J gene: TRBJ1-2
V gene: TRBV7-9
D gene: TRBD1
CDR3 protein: CASSPPRDRSGIHGYTF
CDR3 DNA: TGTGCCAGCAGCCCACCCCGGGACAGGTCCGGTATTCATGGCTACACCTTC

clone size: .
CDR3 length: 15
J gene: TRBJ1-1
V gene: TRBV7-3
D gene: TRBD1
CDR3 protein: CASSPGRGQGARAFF
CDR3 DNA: TGTGCCAGCAGCCCAGGCAGGGGACAGGGGGCTAGAGCTTTCTTT

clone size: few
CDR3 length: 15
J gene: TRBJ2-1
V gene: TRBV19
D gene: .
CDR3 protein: CASLYRIGGSNEQFF
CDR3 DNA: TGTGCCAGTCTCTACCGCATTGGGGGCAGCAATGAGCAGTTCTTC

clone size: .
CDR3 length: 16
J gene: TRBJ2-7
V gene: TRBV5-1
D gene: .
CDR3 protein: CASSLAPTGETYEQYF
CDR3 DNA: TGCGCCAGCAGCTTGGCCCCGACAGGTGAAACATACGAGCAGTACTTC

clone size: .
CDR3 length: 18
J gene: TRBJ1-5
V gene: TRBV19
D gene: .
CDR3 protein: CASSTLRTEGYSNQPQHF
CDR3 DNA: TGTGCCAGTAGTACCCTCAGGACAGAGGGATATAGCAATCAGCCCCAGCATTTT